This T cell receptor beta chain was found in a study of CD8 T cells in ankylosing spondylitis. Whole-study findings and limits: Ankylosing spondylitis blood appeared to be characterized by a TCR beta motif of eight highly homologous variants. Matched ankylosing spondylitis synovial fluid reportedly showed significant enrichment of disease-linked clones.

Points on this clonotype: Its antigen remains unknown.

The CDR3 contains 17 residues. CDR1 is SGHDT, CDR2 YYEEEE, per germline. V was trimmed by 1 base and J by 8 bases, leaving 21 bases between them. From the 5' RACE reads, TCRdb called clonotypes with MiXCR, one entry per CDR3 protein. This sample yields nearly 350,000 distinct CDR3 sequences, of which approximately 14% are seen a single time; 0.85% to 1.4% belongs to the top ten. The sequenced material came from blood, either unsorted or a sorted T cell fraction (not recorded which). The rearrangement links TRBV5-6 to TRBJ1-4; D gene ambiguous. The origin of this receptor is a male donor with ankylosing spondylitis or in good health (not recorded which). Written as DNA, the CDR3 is TGTGCCAGCAGCTTGTCGCGTAGGAACCTGGCGGGGGAAAAACTGTTTTTT. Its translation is CASSLSRRNLAGEKLFF.